This is a list of T cell receptor beta chains from one sample in a study of cytomegalovirus exposure and HLA in healthy donors. TCRdb's table, derived via immunoSEQ multiplex PCR, lists solely in-frame clones and lacks some. This table holds 60,000 or so clones, around 89% found once. The sequenced material came from PBMCs. The source is a man aged 30-40 years in good health and CMV-seropositive. The CDR3 runs from the conserved cysteine through the conserved F or W. The D gene is left open where the match is weak. The size field is filled for only some rows; it gives once, few, many or a size class.

d_gene: TRBD1
v_gene: TRBV5-1
abundance: .
j_gene: TRBJ2-7
CDR3aa: CASRKRTGMDYEQYF
CDR3nt: TGCGCCAGCAGAAAGAGGACAGGGATGGACTACGAGCAGTACTTC

d_gene: TRBD1
v_gene: TRBV2
abundance: .
j_gene: TRBJ1-5
CDR3aa: CASSEVGTVNQPQHF
CDR3nt: TGTGCCAGCAGTGAAGTTGGGACAGTCAATCAGCCCCAGCATTTT

d_gene: .
v_gene: TRBV19
abundance: .
j_gene: TRBJ1-5
CDR3aa: CASSTLETQPQHF
CDR3nt: TGTGCCAGTAGTACCCTAGAAACTCAGCCCCAGCATTTT

d_gene: .
v_gene: TRBV27
abundance: .
j_gene: TRBJ2-7
CDR3aa: CASRKGGGSYEQYF
CDR3nt: TGTGCCAGCAGGAAAGGGGGAGGGTCCTACGAGCAGTACTTC

d_gene: .
v_gene: TRBV20-1
abundance: .
j_gene: TRBJ1-2
CDR3aa: CGQEANYGYTF
CDR3nt: TGCGGGCAGGAGGCTAACTATGGCTACACCTTC

d_gene: TRBD2
v_gene: TRBV19
abundance: .
j_gene: TRBJ2-1
CDR3aa: CASSIPSGRAGNEQFF
CDR3nt: TGTGCCAGTAGTATACCTAGCGGGAGGGCCGGCAATGAGCAGTTCTTC

d_gene: TRBD1
v_gene: TRBV19
abundance: .
j_gene: TRBJ1-3
CDR3aa: CASSRGQGFSGNTIYF
CDR3nt: TGTGCCAGTAGTAGGGGACAGGGCTTCTCTGGAAACACCATATATTTT

d_gene: TRBD1
v_gene: TRBV5-1
abundance: .
j_gene: TRBJ1-1
CDR3aa: CASSPLTGGTEAFF
CDR3nt: TGCGCCAGCAGCCCCCTGACAGGGGGCACTGAAGCTTTCTTT

d_gene: .
v_gene: TRBV30
abundance: .
j_gene: TRBJ1-2
CDR3aa: CAWSVQEGNNYGYTF
CDR3nt: TGTGCCTGGAGTGTACAGGAGGGTAATAACTATGGCTACACCTTC

d_gene: .
v_gene: TRBV5-1
abundance: .
j_gene: TRBJ1-1
CDR3aa: CASSLVKGGTEAFF
CDR3nt: TGCGCCAGCAGCTTGGTGAAGGGGGGGACTGAAGCTTTCTTT

d_gene: .
v_gene: TRBV5-8
abundance: .
j_gene: TRBJ2-4
CDR3aa: CASSGRGVKNIQYF
CDR3nt: TGTGCCAGCAGCGGCAGGGGGGTCAAAAACATTCAGTACTTC

d_gene: .
v_gene: TRBV2
abundance: .
j_gene: TRBJ2-3
CDR3aa: CASSLDTDTQYF
CDR3nt: TGTGCCAGCAGTTTAGATACAGATACGCAGTATTTT

d_gene: TRBD2
v_gene: TRBV28
abundance: few
j_gene: TRBJ2-7
CDR3aa: CASSPQGTRSYEQYF
CDR3nt: TGTGCCAGCAGTCCTCAAGGGACTAGGAGTTACGAGCAGTACTTC

d_gene: .
v_gene: TRBV10-3
abundance: few
j_gene: TRBJ2-2
CDR3aa: CAISAPLYGELFF
CDR3nt: TGTGCCATCAGTGCCCCTTTGTATGGGGAGCTGTTTTTT

d_gene: .
v_gene: TRBV7-9
abundance: .
j_gene: TRBJ1-4
CDR3aa: CASSFGLRGKEKLFF
CDR3nt: TGTGCCAGCAGCTTCGGGTTAAGAGGGAAGGAAAAACTGTTTTTT

d_gene: TRBD2
v_gene: TRBV11-2
abundance: .
j_gene: TRBJ2-3
CDR3aa: CASRGLAGGTDTQYF
CDR3nt: TGTGCCAGCAGGGGACTAGCGGGAGGTACAGATACGCAGTATTTT

d_gene: .
v_gene: TRBV6-5
abundance: .
j_gene: TRBJ1-2
CDR3aa: CASGQNYGYTF
CDR3nt: TGTGCCAGTGGACAGAACTATGGCTACACCTTC

d_gene: .
v_gene: TRBV27
abundance: .
j_gene: TRBJ1-5
CDR3aa: CASSLEGVGGNQPQHF
CDR3nt: TGTGCCAGCAGTTTAGAAGGGGTAGGAGGCAATCAGCCCCAGCATTTT